The sequence of this T cell receptor (beta chain) was determined in a study of OX40 agonist ivuxolimab in advanced cancers. As for the study in general: Patients were dosed with the agonistic anti-OX40 (CD134) antibody ivuxolimab.

TCRdb's copy holds only in-frame clones and misses some; the assay was immunoSEQ multiplex PCR. This table has approximately 79,000 clones, about 87% appearing once. Worth noting for this clone: Its matching antigen is unknown.

The study's findings and limits: Clonal expansion was seen in CD4+ and CD8+ blood T cells by week 6 at 0.1 to 3.0 mg/kg. Not determined was the antigen specificity of the expanded peripheral T cells.

V gave up 0 bases and J gave up 3 bases, with 13 bases separating them. Germline CDR1 is SGHRS and CDR2 is YFSETQ. This CDR3 has 16 amino acids. The starting material was CD4+ or CD8+ T cells sorted from blood, obtained in a trial of the OX40 agonist ivuxolimab. The clonotype comes from an adult with an advanced solid tumor such as melanoma, head and neck, liver or kidney cancer. The genes are TRBV5-1 and TRBJ1-3; no clear D. The CDR3: CASSLVPQLGGNTIYF. The CDR3 DNA reads as TGCGCCAGCAGCTTGGTCCCGCAGCTGGGTGGAAACACCATATATTTT.